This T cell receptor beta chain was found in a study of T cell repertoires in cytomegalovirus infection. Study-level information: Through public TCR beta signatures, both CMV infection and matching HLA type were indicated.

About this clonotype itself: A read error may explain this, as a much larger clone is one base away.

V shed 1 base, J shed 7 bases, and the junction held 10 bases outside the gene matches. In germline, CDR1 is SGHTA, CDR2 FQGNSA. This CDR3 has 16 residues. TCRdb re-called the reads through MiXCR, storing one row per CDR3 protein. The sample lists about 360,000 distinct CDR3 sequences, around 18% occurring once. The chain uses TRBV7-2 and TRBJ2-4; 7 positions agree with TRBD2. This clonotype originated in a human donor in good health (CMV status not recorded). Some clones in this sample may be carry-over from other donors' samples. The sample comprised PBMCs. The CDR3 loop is CASSLEVGREWNIQYF. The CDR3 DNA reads TGTGCCAGCAGCTTAGAGGTAGGGCGGGAGTGGAACATTCAGTACTTC.